Listed below are T cell receptor beta chains from one sample, sequenced in a study of cytomegalovirus exposure and HLA in healthy donors. TCRdb keeps only in-frame clones here, not all; method: immunoSEQ multiplex PCR. The sample shows 150,000 to 170,000 clones, about 68% of them seen only once. Sequenced sample: PBMCs. These receptors all stem from a man between 18 and 29 years old in good health and CMV-seronegative. The CDR3 runs from the conserved cysteine through the conserved F or W. The order of the fields is V gene, D gene, clone size, J gene, CDR3 protein, CDR3 DNA. A D gene is named only where the DNA matches it firmly. Clone size is stated in some rows and not others, as once, few, many or a class when expanded.

v_gene: TRBV7-2
d_gene: -
abundance: -
j_gene: TRBJ1-2
CDR3aa: CASSLGGYYGYTF
CDR3nt: TGTGCCAGCAGCTTAGGGGGCTACTATGGCTACACCTTC

v_gene: TRBV7-6
d_gene: -
abundance: -
j_gene: TRBJ2-3
CDR3aa: CASSAGAGTDTQYF
CDR3nt: TGTGCCAGCAGCGCGGGGGCCGGTACAGATACGCAGTATTTT

v_gene: TRBV5-6
d_gene: -
abundance: -
j_gene: TRBJ2-3
CDR3aa: CASSLVGNSGTDTQYF
CDR3nt: TGTGCCAGCAGCTTAGTCGGTAATAGCGGCACAGATACGCAGTATTTT

v_gene: TRBV4-3
d_gene: -
abundance: few
j_gene: TRBJ2-2
CDR3aa: CASSQDGPNTGELFF
CDR3nt: TGCGCCAGCAGCCAAGATGGGCCGAACACCGGGGAGCTGTTTTTT

v_gene: TRBV6-5
d_gene: TRBD1
abundance: few
j_gene: TRBJ1-4
CDR3aa: CASSRQGWKEKLFF
CDR3nt: TGTGCCAGCAGCCGACAGGGCTGGAAAGAAAAACTGTTTTTT

v_gene: TRBV6-5
d_gene: -
abundance: once
j_gene: TRBJ2-1
CDR3aa: CASSYLAAGSYNEQFF
CDR3nt: TGTGCCAGCAGTTACCTCGCGGCCGGCTCCTACAATGAGCAGTTCTTC

v_gene: TRBV7-2
d_gene: -
abundance: few
j_gene: TRBJ1-2
CDR3aa: CASSLRTHGYTF
CDR3nt: TGTGCCAGCAGCTTACGGACACATGGCTACACCTTC

v_gene: TRBV30
d_gene: TRBD1
abundance: -
j_gene: TRBJ2-5
CDR3aa: CASGQGWGETQYF
CDR3nt: TGTGCCTCCGGACAGGGATGGGGAGAGACCCAGTACTTC

v_gene: TRBV27
d_gene: -
abundance: -
j_gene: TRBJ1-1
CDR3aa: CASSLQGLAAAFF
CDR3nt: TGTGCCAGCAGTTTGCAGGGCTTGGCGGCAGCTTTCTTT

v_gene: TRBV28
d_gene: -
abundance: -
j_gene: TRBJ1-5
CDR3aa: CASSIITAGNQPQHF
CDR3nt: TGTGCCAGCAGCATTATTACGGCGGGCAATCAGCCCCAGCATTTT

v_gene: TRBV9
d_gene: -
abundance: -
j_gene: TRBJ2-7
CDR3aa: CASSDRAQGYEQYF
CDR3nt: TGTGCCAGCAGTGACCGGGCTCAGGGCTACGAGCAGTACTTC

v_gene: TRBV2
d_gene: TRBD2
abundance: -
j_gene: TRBJ2-7
CDR3aa: CASRGGVGSYEQYF
CDR3nt: TGTGCCAGCAGGGGGGGGGTGGGCTCCTACGAGCAGTACTTC

v_gene: TRBV11-2
d_gene: TRBD2
abundance: once
j_gene: TRBJ2-1
CDR3aa: CASRIKRDYLNEQFF
CDR3nt: TGTGCCAGCAGGATAAAACGGGACTACCTCAATGAGCAGTTCTTC

v_gene: TRBV4-3
d_gene: -
abundance: -
j_gene: TRBJ2-3
CDR3aa: CASSQEVRGSFTDTQYF
CDR3nt: TGCGCCAGCAGCCAAGAGGTCAGGGGTTCTTTTACAGATACGCAGTATTTT

v_gene: TRBV9
d_gene: TRBD1
abundance: -
j_gene: TRBJ1-4
CDR3aa: CASSASGTENEKLFF
CDR3nt: TGTGCCAGCAGCGCCTCCGGGACAGAGAATGAAAAACTGTTTTTT

v_gene: TRBV18
d_gene: -
abundance: -
j_gene: TRBJ2-7
CDR3aa: CASSNRDEQYF
CDR3nt: TGTGCCAGCTCGAACAGGGACGAGCAGTACTTC

v_gene: TRBV6-5
d_gene: -
abundance: -
j_gene: TRBJ2-1
CDR3aa: CASSYSRLVNEQFF
CDR3nt: TGTGCCAGCAGTTACTCGAGACTTGTCAATGAGCAGTTCTTC

v_gene: TRBV4-3
d_gene: TRBD2
abundance: -
j_gene: TRBJ2-2
CDR3aa: CASSQLAGTGELFF
CDR3nt: TGCGCCAGCAGCCAATTAGCGGGCACCGGGGAGCTGTTTTTT

v_gene: TRBV10-1
d_gene: -
abundance: -
j_gene: TRBJ2-3
CDR3aa: CASRPGTSTDTQYF
CDR3nt: TGCGCCAGCAGACCCGGGACTAGCACAGATACGCAGTATTTT

v_gene: TRBV27
d_gene: TRBD2
abundance: -
j_gene: TRBJ2-2
CDR3aa: CASKASGTPGELFF
CDR3nt: TGTGCCAGCAAGGCTAGCGGGACCCCCGGGGAGCTGTTTTTT

v_gene: TRBV4-3
d_gene: TRBD2
abundance: -
j_gene: TRBJ2-7
CDR3aa: CASSQTNSGNYEQYF
CDR3nt: TGCGCCAGCAGCCAAACGAATAGCGGGAACTACGAGCAGTACTTC

v_gene: TRBV4-1
d_gene: -
abundance: -
j_gene: TRBJ2-1
CDR3aa: CASSQGGGKSSYNEQFF
CDR3nt: TGCGCCAGCAGCCAAGGAGGGGGAAAGAGCTCCTACAATGAGCAGTTCTTC

v_gene: TRBV27
d_gene: TRBD1
abundance: -
j_gene: TRBJ2-7
CDR3aa: CASSSWTGYEQYF
CDR3nt: TGTGCCAGCAGTTCGTGGACAGGGTACGAGCAGTACTTC

v_gene: TRBV13
d_gene: TRBD2
abundance: -
j_gene: TRBJ2-3
CDR3aa: CASSPSTSGTDTQYF
CDR3nt: TGTGCCAGCAGCCCCAGCACTAGCGGCACAGATACGCAGTATTTT

v_gene: TRBV18
d_gene: TRBD1
abundance: -
j_gene: TRBJ2-3
CDR3aa: CASSPPRQGRGADTQYF
CDR3nt: TGTGCCAGCTCACCACCGAGACAGGGAAGGGGTGCAGATACGCAGTATTTT

v_gene: TRBV5-1
d_gene: -
abundance: once
j_gene: TRBJ2-1
CDR3aa: CASSSMPRFEQFF
CDR3nt: TGCGCCAGCAGCTCCATGCCGAGGTTTGAGCAGTTCTTC

v_gene: TRBV28
d_gene: TRBD1
abundance: -
j_gene: TRBJ1-2
CDR3aa: CASSGGQGPNYGYTF
CDR3nt: TGTGCCAGCAGTGGGGGACAGGGGCCAAACTATGGCTACACCTTC

v_gene: TRBV19
d_gene: TRBD2
abundance: -
j_gene: TRBJ2-1
CDR3aa: CASSISGRVSNEQFF
CDR3nt: TGTGCCAGTAGTATCAGCGGGAGGGTGTCCAATGAGCAGTTCTTC

v_gene: TRBV7-2
d_gene: TRBD1
abundance: -
j_gene: TRBJ2-7
CDR3aa: CASSLGTGIYEQYF
CDR3nt: TGTGCCAGCAGCTTAGGGACAGGGATCTACGAGCAGTACTTC

v_gene: TRBV10-1
d_gene: -
abundance: -
j_gene: TRBJ2-1
CDR3aa: CASSGPQGRWQFF
CDR3nt: TGCGCCAGCAGTGGACCTCAGGGTAGGTGGCAGTTCTTC

v_gene: TRBV5-6
d_gene: TRBD2
abundance: once
j_gene: TRBJ2-7
CDR3aa: CASSSRGGLTYEQYF
CDR3nt: TGTGCCAGCAGCTCCCGGGGGGGCCTCACCTACGAGCAGTACTTC

v_gene: TRBV5-4
d_gene: -
abundance: -
j_gene: TRBJ2-7
CDR3aa: CASSSGGGYEQYF
CDR3nt: TGTGCCAGCAGCTCGGGGGGCGGGTACGAGCAGTACTTC

v_gene: TRBV15
d_gene: TRBD1
abundance: -
j_gene: TRBJ1-1
CDR3aa: CATSPRSRGELKAFF
CDR3nt: TGTGCCACCAGCCCACGTAGCAGGGGGGAACTTAAAGCTTTCTTT

v_gene: TRBV11-2
d_gene: TRBD1
abundance: -
j_gene: TRBJ2-7
CDR3aa: CASEGGGQGTTKQYF
CDR3nt: TGTGCCAGCGAGGGGGGAGGACAGGGAACTACGAAGCAGTACTTC

v_gene: TRBV4-1
d_gene: -
abundance: -
j_gene: TRBJ2-3
CDR3aa: CASSQDRRAHDTQYF
CDR3nt: TGCGCCAGCAGCCAAGATCGGCGGGCGCACGATACGCAGTATTTT

v_gene: TRBV6-1
d_gene: -
abundance: -
j_gene: TRBJ2-1
CDR3aa: CASSEAGSSYNEQFF
CDR3nt: TGTGCCAGCAGTGAAGCTGGGAGCTCCTACAATGAGCAGTTCTTC

v_gene: TRBV2
d_gene: -
abundance: -
j_gene: TRBJ2-2
CDR3aa: CASRQISTGELFF
CDR3nt: TGTGCCAGCAGGCAAATCAGCACCGGGGAGCTGTTTTTT

v_gene: TRBV4-3
d_gene: -
abundance: few
j_gene: TRBJ2-5
CDR3aa: CASSQYPHREMISETQYF
CDR3nt: TGCGCCAGCAGTCAGTACCCCCACAGGGAAATGATTTCAGAGACCCAGTACTTC

v_gene: TRBV11-2
d_gene: -
abundance: -
j_gene: TRBJ1-3
CDR3aa: CASSLVPRRGEGNTIYF
CDR3nt: TGTGCCAGCAGCTTAGTACCTAGACGGGGTGAGGGAAACACCATATATTTT

v_gene: TRBV4-2
d_gene: TRBD1
abundance: -
j_gene: TRBJ1-4
CDR3aa: CASSQPSGQGNEKLFF
CDR3nt: TGTGCCAGCAGCCAACCATCGGGACAGGGTAATGAAAAACTGTTTTTT

v_gene: TRBV6-4
d_gene: TRBD2
abundance: -
j_gene: TRBJ2-3
CDR3aa: CASSERETDTQYF
CDR3nt: TGTGCCAGCAGTGAGCGGGAGACAGATACGCAGTATTTT

v_gene: TRBV6-6
d_gene: -
abundance: -
j_gene: TRBJ2-7
CDR3aa: CASTPSDSRTYEQYF
CDR3nt: TGTGCCAGCACTCCCTCGGACAGCCGCACCTACGAGCAGTACTTC

v_gene: TRBV6-1
d_gene: TRBD2
abundance: -
j_gene: TRBJ2-3
CDR3aa: CASRGLAGGKDTQYF
CDR3nt: TGTGCCAGCAGAGGACTAGCGGGAGGGAAGGATACGCAGTATTTT

v_gene: TRBV27
d_gene: TRBD1
abundance: few
j_gene: TRBJ1-1
CDR3aa: CASSLSPGTGVRNTEAFF
CDR3nt: TGTGCCAGCAGTTTATCCCCCGGGACAGGGGTTAGGAACACTGAAGCTTTCTTT

v_gene: TRBV27
d_gene: TRBD1
abundance: -
j_gene: TRBJ1-4
CDR3aa: CASSFVAGTGNEKLFF
CDR3nt: TGTGCCAGCAGTTTTGTGGCTGGGACAGGGAACGAAAAACTGTTTTTT

v_gene: TRBV30
d_gene: -
abundance: -
j_gene: TRBJ1-2
CDR3aa: CAWRGAREGYTF
CDR3nt: TGTGCCTGGAGAGGGGCCCGGGAGGGCTACACCTTC

v_gene: TRBV6-6
d_gene: TRBD1
abundance: -
j_gene: TRBJ1-2
CDR3aa: CASSYRDRGYGYTF
CDR3nt: TGTGCCAGCAGTTATCGGGACAGGGGGTATGGCTACACCTTC

v_gene: TRBV11-2
d_gene: -
abundance: -
j_gene: TRBJ2-6
CDR3aa: CASREGAGANVLTF
CDR3nt: TGTGCCAGCAGGGAGGGGGCAGGGGCCAACGTCCTGACTTTC

v_gene: TRBV11-2
d_gene: TRBD2
abundance: -
j_gene: TRBJ2-7
CDR3aa: CASSSATSGDPYEQYF
CDR3nt: TGTGCCAGCAGCTCCGCGACTAGCGGAGACCCCTACGAGCAGTACTTC

v_gene: TRBV10-3
d_gene: -
abundance: -
j_gene: TRBJ2-7
CDR3aa: CAISESHEQYF
CDR3nt: TGTGCCATCAGTGAGAGTCACGAGCAGTACTTC